This TCR beta chain was captured in a study of CD8 T cells in Susac syndrome. The authors reverse transcribed roughly 0.5 to 1 ug RNA with random hexamers. A single record per CDR3 protein comes from TCRdb applying MiXCR to the immunoSEQ multiplex PCR reads. The table includes about 120,000 distinct CDR3 sequences, 85% to 95% detected once. The CDR3 spans 13 residues. In germline, CDR1 is MNHEY, CDR2 SVGAGI. Between the trimmed V and J ends, which lost 6 bases and 8 bases, there was a span of 11 bases. This TCR derives from a human donor in good health. The rearrangement joins TRBV6-5 to TRBJ1-6; weak D call: TRBD1 (6 bases). What was sequenced was CD4+ T cells from PBMCs. CDR3 DNA: TGTGCCAGCAGCCGCAGGGGAGATTCACCCCTCCACTTT. Its translation is CASSRRGDSPLHF.